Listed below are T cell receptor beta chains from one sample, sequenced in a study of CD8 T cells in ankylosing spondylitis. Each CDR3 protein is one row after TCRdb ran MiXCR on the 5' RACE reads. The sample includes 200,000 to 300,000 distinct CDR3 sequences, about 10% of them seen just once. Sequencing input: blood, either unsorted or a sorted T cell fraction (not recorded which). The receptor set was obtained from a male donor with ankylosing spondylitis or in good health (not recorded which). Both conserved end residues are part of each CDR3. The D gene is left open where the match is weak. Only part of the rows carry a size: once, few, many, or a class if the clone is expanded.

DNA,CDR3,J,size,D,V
TGTGCCAGCAGTGAGGAGGGATACTATGGCTACACCTTC,CASSEEGYYGYTF,TRBJ1-2,many,NA,TRBV25-1
TGTACCAGCAGCTTAGGCCTCATGAACACTGAAGCTTTCTTT,CTSSLGLMNTEAFF,TRBJ1-1,NA,NA,TRBV7-2
TGTGCCAGCAGTCCACGGACTAGCGGGAGGTTTACCTACGAGCAGTACTTC,CASSPRTSGRFTYEQYF,TRBJ2-7,many,TRBD2,TRBV27
TGTGCCATCAGTCCCTCAGTCTCCACTGAAGCTTTCTTT,CAISPSVSTEAFF,TRBJ1-1,NA,NA,TRBV10-3
TGTGCCAGCAGTTCGGTTGACACTGAAGCTTTCTTT,CASSSVDTEAFF,TRBJ1-1,many,NA,TRBV6-5
TGTGCCAGCTCACCACCTGGGGGACAGGGGATCTATGGCTACACCTTC,CASSPPGGQGIYGYTF,TRBJ1-2,many,TRBD1,TRBV18
TGCAGCGTCTGGGACAGCCCGAGCACTGAAGCTTTCTTT,CSVWDSPSTEAFF,TRBJ1-1,few,TRBD1,TRBV29-1
TGTGCCAGCAGCAAAGCTCCAGACAATGAGCAGTTCTTC,CASSKAPDNEQFF,TRBJ2-1,many,NA,TRBV21-1
TGCGCCAGCAGCGCTAGCGGAGATTCCTACAATGAGCAGTTCTTC,CASSASGDSYNEQFF,TRBJ2-1,many,TRBD2,TRBV5-1
TGTGCCAGCAGTCCGGACAGGTTTGGCAATCAGCCCCAGCATTTT,CASSPDRFGNQPQHF,TRBJ1-5,many,TRBD1,TRBV12-3/TRBV12-4
TGCAGCGTCTCGGCACAGGGGGCTTACTACAATGAGCAGTTCTTC,CSVSAQGAYYNEQFF,TRBJ2-1,NA,TRBD1,TRBV29-1
TGTGCCAGCAGTTACTCGAGTCGGAGGCTCGGGGGGCGAGATACGCAGTATTTT,CASSYSSRRLGGRDTQYF,TRBJ2-3,many,NA,TRBV6-7
TGCGCCAGCACACCCGGTGGCGGGGGGATCCAAGAGACCCAGTACTTC,CASTPGGGGIQETQYF,TRBJ2-5,many,TRBD2,TRBV5-1
TGTGCCAGTAGTATACAGGAAAGTAACCTGGGGGAGCAGTACTTC,CASSIQESNLGEQYF,TRBJ2-7,many,NA,TRBV19
TGCAGCGTTGGCTCAGGGGCGGTGGGTCCAACTGAAGCTTTCTTT,CSVGSGAVGPTEAFF,TRBJ1-1,NA,NA,TRBV29-1
TGCAGCGTTGACGTAGGAGGAAACACCATATATTTT,CSVDVGGNTIYF,TRBJ1-3,many,NA,TRBV29-1
TGTGCCAGCAGTTTGGGTTCAAACTCGGGAAATCAGCCCCAGCATTTT,CASSLGSNSGNQPQHF,TRBJ1-5,many,NA,TRBV28
TGTGCCAGCAGTCTAGCGGCCGGGGGGCGGGTTGGCAATCAGCCCCAGCATTTT,CASSLAAGGRVGNQPQHF,TRBJ1-5,NA,NA,TRBV11-1
TGTGCCTGGAATTCTGCCGGGTCCCAGTATTTT,CAWNSAGSQYF,TRBJ2-3,NA,NA,TRBV30
TGCGCCAGCAGCTTGGGAGGCGGGAGTATCTACGAGCAGTACTTC,CASSLGGGSIYEQYF,TRBJ2-7,NA,TRBD2,TRBV5-1
TGTGCCATCAGTGGACCGCGACAGGGCGTTAACACCGGGGAGCTGTTTTTT,CAISGPRQGVNTGELFF,TRBJ2-2,many,TRBD1,TRBV10-3
TGCGCCAGCAGCTTGGACGGCTTATACAATGCGCAGTTCTTC,CASSLDGLYNAQFF,TRBJ2-1,NA,NA,TRBV5-1
TGCAGTGCTCCCCGGACCAAAATTTCCTACAATGAGCAGTTCTTC,CSAPRTKISYNEQFF,TRBJ2-1,many,NA,TRBV20-1
TGTGCCAGCAGATCACTAGCGGGGGCCTCCTACAATGAGCAGTTCTTC,CASRSLAGASYNEQFF,TRBJ2-1,many,TRBD2,TRBV6-1
TGCAGCGTTGATCACAGGGGAGCGACTGAAGCTTTCTTT,CSVDHRGATEAFF,TRBJ1-1,many,TRBD1,TRBV29-1
TGTGCCAGCAGCGTTGACCGGGAAGGCTACGAGCAGTACTTC,CASSVDREGYEQYF,TRBJ2-7,few,NA,TRBV13
TGTGCCAGCAGCCGGAACCAGGCCCTTGGCTACACCTTC,CASSRNQALGYTF,TRBJ1-2,many,NA,TRBV7-9
TGCGCCAGCAGCCCAACGACAGGGGTCCCCTACGAGCAGTACTTC,CASSPTTGVPYEQYF,TRBJ2-7,NA,TRBD1,TRBV4-1
TGCAGCGTTAGCCCTCTAGTGACCAGGGATCGCGAGCAGTACTTC,CSVSPLVTRDREQYF,TRBJ2-7,many,NA,TRBV29-1
TGTGCCATCAGTGAGTCTGCAGGGAACCACGAGCAGTACTTC,CAISESAGNHEQYF,TRBJ2-7,NA,NA,TRBV10-3
TGCAGTGCTAGTTCTTCACAGGGAGCCGGGGAGCTGTTTTTT,CSASSSQGAGELFF,TRBJ2-2,many,NA,TRBV20-1
TGTGCCAGCAGGCAGGGGTTTGCCGGGGAGCTGTTTTTT,CASRQGFAGELFF,TRBJ2-2,NA,NA,TRBV6-1
TGTGCCAGCAGTGTGCACGGGGTTGAAAAACTGTTTTTT,CASSVHGVEKLFF,TRBJ1-4,many,NA,TRBV25-1
TGCAGTGCCGGAGGGGGGGCCAGCAATCAGCCCCAGCATTTT,CSAGGGASNQPQHF,TRBJ1-5,many,NA,TRBV20-1
TGCAGCGTTGAAAGCGGGATTGCCTGGGGTGAGCAGTTCTTC,CSVESGIAWGEQFF,TRBJ2-1,medium-sized,TRBD2,TRBV29-1
TGTGCCAGCAGTTACGACCGCGGGGGACTCCAAGAGACCCAGTACTTC,CASSYDRGGLQETQYF,TRBJ2-5,NA,TRBD2,TRBV6-2/TRBV6-3
TGTGCCAGCAGCTTCTGGACCAGTGAGGAGACCCAGTACTTC,CASSFWTSEETQYF,TRBJ2-5,NA,NA,TRBV11-3
TGCAGTGCTAGCGGGGGTCGTGATTTGGAGACCCAGTACTTC,CSASGGRDLETQYF,TRBJ2-5,many,NA,TRBV20-1
TGCAGCGTTTCTCCCAGGAGATCGAACACTGAAGCTTTCTTT,CSVSPRRSNTEAFF,TRBJ1-1,many,NA,TRBV29-1
TGCGCCAGCAGCGAGGGGGTACAAGGGAACAACGAGCAGTACTTC,CASSEGVQGNNEQYF,TRBJ2-7,many,NA,TRBV10-2
TGTGCCAGCAGCCAAGGAGGGTGGGATTCACCCCTCCACTTT,CASSQGGWDSPLHF,TRBJ1-6,NA,NA,TRBV3-1
TGCGCCAGCAGGCCGACTAGTTCCTACGAGCAGTACTTC,CASRPTSSYEQYF,TRBJ2-7,few,NA,TRBV5-1
TGTGCCAGCAGCTCGGGACAGGCGAACACCGGGGAGCTGTTTTTT,CASSSGQANTGELFF,TRBJ2-2,NA,TRBD1,TRBV7-2
TGTGCCTGGAGTGGCCAAATCCGGGACGGCGGACGTCAAGGCTACACCTTC,CAWSGQIRDGGRQGYTF,TRBJ1-2,NA,NA,TRBV30
TGCAGTGCTCTAACCCCACTAAGAGCGGGGGGGTTCCAAGAGACCCAGTACTTC,CSALTPLRAGGFQETQYF,TRBJ2-5,many,TRBD2,TRBV20-1
TGCAGTGCTAGCGACGGGGATTTGGCGGGTACTGAAGCTTTCTTT,CSASDGDLAGTEAFF,TRBJ1-1,many,NA,TRBV20-1
TGCGCCAGCAGCTCGGGGAGCGGGAGGGACACAGATACGCAGTATTTT,CASSSGSGRDTDTQYF,TRBJ2-3,many,TRBD2,TRBV5-1
TGTGCCAGCAGAACAGGTCTAGGGGTTTACGAGCAGTACTTC,CASRTGLGVYEQYF,TRBJ2-7,many,NA,TRBV21-1
TGTGCCAGCAGTCGACTACGACAAGAGACCCAGTACTTC,CASSRLRQETQYF,TRBJ2-5,many,NA,TRBV27
TGTGCCAGCAGCTTAGTGCCCATTTCGAGCTCCTACAATGAGCAGTTCTTC,CASSLVPISSSYNEQFF,TRBJ2-1,NA,NA,TRBV11-2
TGTGCCAGCAGTGACAGGGCCTACGAGCAGTACTTC,CASSDRAYEQYF,TRBJ2-7,many,TRBD1,TRBV12-3/TRBV12-4
TGTGCCAGCGGTGGTGGGGACAGGGAGTCCTACGAGCAGTACTTC,CASGGGDRESYEQYF,TRBJ2-7,many,TRBD1,TRBV9